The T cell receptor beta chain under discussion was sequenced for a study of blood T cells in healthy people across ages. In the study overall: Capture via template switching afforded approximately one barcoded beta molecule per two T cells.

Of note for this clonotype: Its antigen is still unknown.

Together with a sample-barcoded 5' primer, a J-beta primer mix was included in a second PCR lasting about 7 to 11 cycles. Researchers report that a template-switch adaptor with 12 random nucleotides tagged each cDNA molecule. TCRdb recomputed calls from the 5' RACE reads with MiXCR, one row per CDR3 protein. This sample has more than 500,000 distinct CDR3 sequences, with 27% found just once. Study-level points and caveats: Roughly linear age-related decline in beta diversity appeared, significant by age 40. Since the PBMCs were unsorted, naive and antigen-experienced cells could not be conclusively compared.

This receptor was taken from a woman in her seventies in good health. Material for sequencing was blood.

The CDR3: CASRPSGATAGEQFF. DNA of the CDR3: TGTGCCAGCAGACCTAGCGGTGCGACCGCGGGTGAGCAGTTCTTC. The chain combines TRBV7-3 with TRBJ2-1; 7 nucleotides align to TRBD2. Germline V CDR1 and CDR2: SGHTA, FQGTGA. V trimming: 6 bases; J trimming: 9 bases; junction bases outside the gene matches: 14. CDR3 length: 15 residues.